These 21 T cell receptor beta chains came from one sample sequenced in a study of response to subunit inactivated influenza vaccine. MiXCR, applied by TCRdb to the RT-PCR reads, yields one record per CDR3 protein. The table shows around 470,000 distinct CDR3 sequences, with around 7.9% occurring only once. This material consisted of PBMCs from blood, taken around 25 months after vaccination. Source of these receptors: a man aged 45 to 75 who received an inactivated influenza vaccine.

V gene TRBV20-1 combines with J gene TRBJ2-2, with D tentatively TRBD1 (6 bases). The V end lost 5 bases, the J end lost 1 base, and 17 bases lay between the germline ends. The germline gives CDR1 DFQATT, CDR2 SNEGSKA (reference sequence). The CDR3 spans 16 residues. The CDR3 DNA reads as TGCAGTGCTCCCCGAGGGGCAGGGGTGAACACCGGGGAGCTGTTTTTT. Protein sequence: CSAPRGAGVNTGELFF.

This clonotype was seen more than once but under ten times. This chain connects TRBV28 to TRBJ2-1; the match to TRBD2 covers 7 bases. From germline, CDR1 is MDHEN and CDR2 SYDVKM. Trimming at V came to 6 bases and at J to 4 bases, leaving 12 bases not matched to a gene. This CDR3 contains 16 residues. CDR3 loop: CASSRRPGGSYNEQFF. The CDR3 DNA is TGTGCCAGCAGCCGCCGGCCGGGGGGATCGTACAATGAGCAGTTCTTC. The full variable domain, completed using reference TRBV28 and TRBJ2-1, is DVKVTQSSRYLVKRTGEKVFLECVQDMDHENMFWYRQDPGLGLRLIYFSYDVKMKEKGDIPEGYSVSREKKERFSLILESASTNQTSMYLCASSRRPGGSYNEQFFGPGTRLTVL.

This clonotype came up once. This rearrangement joins TRBV6-1 to TRBJ2-6; D uncertain. With 0 bases removed from V and 4 bases from J, the gap between germline ends came to 7 bases. CDR3 length: 15 amino acids. Germline CDR1 reads MNHNS; CDR2 reads SASEGT. This chain's CDR3 is CASSEALGGANVLTF. CDR3 coding DNA: TGTGCCAGCAGTGAAGCGCTAGGCGGGGCCAACGTCCTGACTTTC.

This clonotype was observed a handful of times. The V and J genes are TRBV4-2 and TRBJ2-5; 8 bases are a match to TRBD2. The V segment lost 4 bases and the J segment 2 bases; nucleotides outside the gene matches: 12. Per the germline V gene, CDR1 is LGHNA and CDR2 is YNFKEQ. This CDR3 is 17 amino acids long. The CDR3 region has the DNA TGTGCCAGCAGCCTGGGGGTTCGAGCGGGGGCACAAGAGACCCAGTACTTC. Its translation: CASSLGVRAGAQETQYF.

This clonotype was counted between two and nine times. The chain joins TRBV7-2 to TRBJ1-5; unclear D gene. This CDR3 is built from 14 residues. V was clipped by 0 bases and J by 9 bases, with 12 bases between them. Germline V gene sequence: CDR1 SGHTA, CDR2 FQGNSA. CDR3 loop: CASSLARDVGPQHF. CDR3 DNA sequence: TGTGCCAGCAGCTTAGCCCGTGATGTGGGGCCCCAGCATTTT. The full variable domain, rest sourced from reference TRBV7-2 and TRBJ1-5, is GAGVSQSPSNKVTEKGKDVELRCDPISGHTALYWYRQSLGQGLEFLIYFQGNSAPDKSGLPSDRFSAERTGGSVSTLTIQRTQQEDSAVYLCASSLARDVGPQHFGDGTRLSIL.

The sample holds a few counts of this clonotype. The genes are TRBV2 and TRBJ1-4, with TRBD1 identical over 7 bases. V shed 6 bases and J 0 bases; nucleotides not matched to a gene: 10. CDR3 length equals 17 residues. CDR1 SNHLY and CDR2 FYNNEI come from the germline V gene. CDR3 DNA sequence: TGTGCCAGCAGACAGGGGCTCCAAGTTGCAACTAATGAAAAACTGTTTTTT. Translating gives CASRQGLQVATNEKLFF.

This clonotype was counted ten times or more. The chain recombines TRBV10-3 with TRBJ2-3; 9 nucleotides line up with TRBD2. Losses at the gene ends were 5 bases for V and 0 bases for J; bases not matched to a gene: 0. The CDR3 runs to 14 residues. In germline, CDR1 is ENHRY, CDR2 SYGVKD. The CDR3 here is CAISSGGSTDTQYF. The CDR3 DNA is TGTGCCATCAGTAGCGGGGGGAGCACAGATACGCAGTATTTT.

In this sample, this clonotype turned up a few times. The J gene is TRBJ1-5, the V gene TRBV12-3 or TRBV12-4; no definite D call. This CDR3 is built from 14 residues. Trimming pared 4 bases from V and 6 bases from J, leaving 13 bases between. The CDR3 bases are TGTGCCAGCAGTTACGGTCCAGGCAGTCAGCCCCAGCATTTT. Protein: CASSYGPGSQPQHF.

The gene calls are TRBV5-5 and TRBJ2-2, with D possibly matching TRBD2 (6 bases). There are 14 residues in the CDR3. In germline, CDR1 is SGHKS, CDR2 YYEKEE (reference sequence). The V end was cut by 2 bases, the J end by 3 bases, with 8 bases between. The CDR3 DNA reads as TGTGCCAGCAGCTTCGTAGCGGACACCGGGGAGCTGTTTTTT. It specifies CASSFVADTGELFF.

There are many counts of this clonotype. The rearrangement links TRBV4-2 to TRBJ2-3, with 7 positions matching TRBD2. CDR1 is LGHNA, CDR2 YNFKEQ, per germline. The V segment lost 1 base and the J segment 0 bases; nucleotides outside the gene matches: 4. CDR3 length: 16 residues. The chain's CDR3 is CASSQAGAGSTDTQYF. For the CDR3, the DNA is TGTGCCAGCAGCCAAGCCGGAGCGGGGAGCACAGATACGCAGTATTTT.

In its sample, this clonotype was seen many times. The chain joins TRBV11-2 to TRBJ2-1; 10 bases are shared with TRBD2. This CDR3 is 13 amino acids long. The ends lost 0 bases at V and 16 bases at J; junction bases unmatched: 6. Germline V gene lookup returns CDR1 SGHAT and CDR2 FQNNGV. CDR3 nucleotides: TGTGCCAGCAGCTTAGATCCTAGCGGGAGTTTTTTCTTC. This codes for CASSLDPSGSFFF.

The chain uses TRBV7-2 and TRBJ2-3; 16 bases fit TRBD2. The germline gives CDR1 SGHTA, CDR2 FQGNSA. Trimming at V came to 7 bases and at J to 3 bases, leaving 7 bases not matched to a gene. This CDR3 contains 17 residues. The CDR3 region has the DNA TGTGCCAGCACCTTGGGACTAGCGGGAGGGGGAACAGATACGCAGTATTTT. Residues: CASTLGLAGGGTDTQYF. The entire variable domain, with the rest obtained from reference TRBV7-2 and TRBJ2-3, is as follows: GAGVSQSPSNKVTEKGKDVELRCDPISGHTALYWYRQSLGQGLEFLIYFQGNSAPDKSGLPSDRFSAERTGGSVSTLTIQRTQQEDSAVYLCASTLGLAGGGTDTQYFGPGTRLTVL.

This clonotype has at least ten counts. This chain uses TRBV6-1 with TRBJ2-7; D is unclear. From germline, CDR1 is MNHNS and CDR2 SASEGT. The length of the CDR3 is 11 residues. Trimming removed 3 bases from V and 3 bases from J, with 3 bases in between. The CDR3 reads CASSEDYEQYF. The CDR3 DNA is TGTGCCAGCAGTGAGGACTACGAGCAGTACTTC.

This clonotype appeared a few times. The CDR3 DNA reads as TGTGCCAGCAGACCTTCCGGGACAGGGGGGACTGAAGCTTTCTTT. Translating gives CASRPSGTGGTEAFF. The chain has TRBV9 and TRBJ1-1; 11 nucleotides agree with TRBD1. The CDR3 runs to 15 residues. Germline V gives CDR1 SGDLS, CDR2 YYNGEE. V gave up 5 bases and J gave up 5 bases; unmatched junction bases: 8. The full variable domain, in which reference TRBV9 and TRBJ1-1 provide the parts outside the CDR3, is DSGVTQTPKHLITATGQRVTLRCSPRSGDLSVYWYQQSLDQGLQFLIQYYNGEERAKGNILERFSAQQFPDLHSELNLSSLELGDSALYFCASRPSGTGGTEAFFGQGTRLTVV.

This clonotype was detected only a few times. The rearrangement uses TRBV3-1 and TRBJ1-2, with D tentatively TRBD1 (6 bases). The CDR3 totals 15 residues. The V end lost 4 bases, the J end lost 6 bases, and 18 bases lay between the germline ends. The germline V gene has CDR1 LGHDT and CDR2 YNNKEL (reference sequence). The CDR3 nucleotides are TGTGCCAGCAGCCCCTACCTGGACAGCAGTAATGGCTACACCTTC. It translates to CASSPYLDSSNGYTF.

This clonotype was counted many times. The chain uses TRBV30 and TRBJ2-2; D unresolved. V dropped 4 bases and J dropped 3 bases, with 9 bases sitting between them. Germline V gives CDR1 GTSNPN, CDR2 SVGIG (reference sequence). The CDR3 runs to 13 residues. CDR3 protein: CAWNVVDTGELFF. The CDR3 nucleotides are TGTGCCTGGAACGTGGTAGACACCGGGGAGCTGTTTTTT.

This clonotype was counted many times. This chain uses TRBV12-3 or TRBV12-4 with TRBJ2-7; the match to TRBD1 covers 10 bases. The CDR3 spans 16 residues. Unmatched junction bases numbered 12, after V lost 5 bases and J lost 5 bases. The CDR3 region has the DNA TGTGCCAGCAGTCAAACACCCGGGACAGGGGATAACGAGCAGTACTTC. Translation: CASSQTPGTGDNEQYF.

This clonotype has just a few counts. The rearrangement joins TRBV6-1 to TRBJ2-5; 10 positions agree with TRBD1. CDR3 length: 16 amino acids. V gave up 5 bases and J gave up 5 bases; unmatched junction bases: 11. The germline CDR1 and CDR2 sequences are MNHNS and SASEGT. CDR3 sequence: CASSRRDRGRVETQYF. CDR3 nucleotides: TGTGCCAGCAGTCGCCGTGACAGGGGGCGCGTGGAGACCCAGTACTTC.

This clonotype was observed many times. J is TRBJ2-7 and V is TRBV27; D is perhaps TRBD1 (5 bases). Germline V lookup: CDR1 MNHEY, CDR2 SMNVEV (reference sequence). V was trimmed by 2 bases and J by 2 bases, leaving 7 bases between them. The CDR3 consists of 13 residues. The CDR3 bases are TGTGCCAGCAGTTTAAAGGGGCCCTACGAGCAGTACTTC. Residues: CASSLKGPYEQYF.

The chain employs TRBV10-3 and TRBJ2-3; 7 nucleotides match TRBD2. V dropped 2 bases and J dropped 4; count of bases not matched to a gene: 12. From germline, CDR1 is ENHRY and CDR2 SYGVKD. CDR3 size: 17 residues. The CDR3 here is CAISEHYGGRAPDTQYF. The CDR3 DNA sequence: TGTGCCATCAGTGAGCATTATGGGGGGAGGGCCCCAGATACGCAGTATTTT.

Many counts were recorded for this clonotype. The rearrangement uses TRBV20-1 and TRBJ1-2; D possibly corresponds to TRBD1 (6 bases). The CDR3 runs 13 residues. V lost 1 base to trimming and J lost 6 bases, with 12 bases between them. Germline V gene sequence: CDR1 DFQATT, CDR2 SNEGSKA (reference sequence). CDR3 nucleotide sequence: TGCAGTGCTAGAGTGGGGGGCCGGGATGGCTACACCTTC. Protein sequence: CSARVGGRDGYTF.